A selection of T cell receptor beta chains follows, all from one sample in a study of OX40 agonist ivuxolimab in advanced cancers. Some clones are missing from TCRdb's copy, which holds only in-frame ones; the method was immunoSEQ multiplex PCR. This table holds about 84,000 clones, 75% to 90% found once. The sample in question was CD4+ or CD8+ T cells sorted from blood, obtained in a trial of the OX40 agonist ivuxolimab. Source of these receptors: an adult with an advanced solid tumor such as melanoma, head and neck, liver or kidney cancer. The CDR3 runs from the conserved cysteine through the conserved F or W. The D gene is left open where the match is weak. Clone size is shown for a subset of rows, as once, few, many or a class of expanded clone.

v_call: TRBV4-2; d_call: TRBD2; j_call: TRBJ2-7; clone_size: few; cdr3_nt: TGTGCCAGCAGCCAAGTGGGGTTAGCGGGGGAAGCCTACGAGCAGTACTTC; cdr3_aa: CASSQVGLAGEAYEQYF
v_call: TRBV6-5; d_call: -; j_call: TRBJ1-1; clone_size: -; cdr3_nt: TGTGCCAGCAGCCTACCAGGGAACACTGAAGCTTTCTTT; cdr3_aa: CASSLPGNTEAFF
v_call: TRBV7-3; d_call: -; j_call: TRBJ2-5; clone_size: -; cdr3_nt: TGTGCCAGCCGGGGGGAGACCCAGTACTTC; cdr3_aa: CASRGETQYF
v_call: TRBV9; d_call: -; j_call: TRBJ1-2; clone_size: -; cdr3_nt: TGTGCCAGCAGCGTAGAGGGCAGGGCCTATCAGGGCTACACCTTC; cdr3_aa: CASSVEGRAYQGYTF
v_call: TRBV19; d_call: -; j_call: TRBJ2-1; clone_size: -; cdr3_nt: TGTGCCAGTAGTATCTCCCGGGTAGATGAGCAGTTCTTC; cdr3_aa: CASSISRVDEQFF
v_call: TRBV7-8; d_call: -; j_call: TRBJ1-5; clone_size: once; cdr3_nt: TGTGCCAGCAGCCAGGGGACCGCAAATCAGCCCCAGCATTTT; cdr3_aa: CASSQGTANQPQHF
v_call: TRBV28; d_call: -; j_call: TRBJ1-2; clone_size: -; cdr3_nt: TGTGCCAGCACCTCAGGGAGGGGAAGGGGCTACACCTTC; cdr3_aa: CASTSGRGRGYTF
v_call: TRBV6-5; d_call: TRBD1; j_call: TRBJ1-1; clone_size: -; cdr3_nt: TGTGCCAGCACGAGACAGGGAGGGAACACTGAAGCTTTCTTT; cdr3_aa: CASTRQGGNTEAFF
v_call: TRBV6-6; d_call: -; j_call: TRBJ2-3; clone_size: -; cdr3_nt: TGTGCCAGCCGAATCGAGGGGGGCTACTCTTTAGATACGCAGTATTTT; cdr3_aa: CASRIEGGYSLDTQYF
v_call: TRBV9; d_call: -; j_call: TRBJ2-5; clone_size: -; cdr3_nt: TGTGCCAGCAGCGTAGCTGGCCAGGGCCTAGGGGAGACCCAGTACTTC; cdr3_aa: CASSVAGQGLGETQYF
v_call: TRBV7-2; d_call: -; j_call: TRBJ2-2; clone_size: -; cdr3_nt: TGTGCCAGCAGCTCCCGACAAGCGAACACCGGGGAGCTGTTTTTT; cdr3_aa: CASSSRQANTGELFF
v_call: TRBV7-2; d_call: TRBD1; j_call: TRBJ2-7; clone_size: -; cdr3_nt: TGTGCCAGCAGTTCACAGGGGTACGAGCAGTACTTC; cdr3_aa: CASSSQGYEQYF
v_call: TRBV2; d_call: -; j_call: TRBJ2-7; clone_size: -; cdr3_nt: TGTGCCAGCATGGTCTCCGACAAGTCCTCCTACGAGCAGTACTTC; cdr3_aa: CASMVSDKSSYEQYF
v_call: TRBV27; d_call: -; j_call: TRBJ2-2; clone_size: -; cdr3_nt: TGTGCCAGCAGTTCTCTCAATCTCGTCCGAGCCACAACCGGGGAGCTGTTTTTT; cdr3_aa: CASSSLNLVRATTGELFF
v_call: TRBV7-2; d_call: -; j_call: TRBJ2-5; clone_size: -; cdr3_nt: TGTGCCAGCAGCTTATCGGCGGGGTCGGAGACCCAGTACTTC; cdr3_aa: CASSLSAGSETQYF
v_call: TRBV2; d_call: TRBD2; j_call: TRBJ2-1; clone_size: -; cdr3_nt: TGTGCCAGCAGGTTTCTGGCGGGGGGGCTCAATGAGCAGTTCTTC; cdr3_aa: CASRFLAGGLNEQFF
v_call: TRBV4-3; d_call: -; j_call: TRBJ1-2; clone_size: few; cdr3_nt: TGCGCCAGCAGCCCGGACCAAGGCTATGGCTACACCTTC; cdr3_aa: CASSPDQGYGYTF
v_call: TRBV6-5; d_call: -; j_call: TRBJ1-3; clone_size: -; cdr3_nt: TGTGCCAGCACCAGAGGGGGTTTCTCTGGAAACACCATATATTTT; cdr3_aa: CASTRGGFSGNTIYF
v_call: TRBV5-6; d_call: -; j_call: TRBJ1-5; clone_size: -; cdr3_nt: TGTGCCAGCAGCATGGGAGGCCGTTCGGTTAATCAGCCCCAGCATTTT; cdr3_aa: CASSMGGRSVNQPQHF
v_call: TRBV6-5; d_call: TRBD2; j_call: TRBJ2-3; clone_size: -; cdr3_nt: TGTGCCAGCAGGGGGACTAGCGGCACAGATACGCAGTATTTT; cdr3_aa: CASRGTSGTDTQYF
v_call: TRBV7-3; d_call: TRBD2; j_call: TRBJ2-1; clone_size: -; cdr3_nt: TGTGCCAGCAGCTTAATGCTAGCGGCCTACAATGAGCAGTTCTTC; cdr3_aa: CASSLMLAAYNEQFF
v_call: TRBV18; d_call: -; j_call: TRBJ2-2; clone_size: once; cdr3_nt: TGTGCCAGCTCACCAAGGACAGTTCCCGGGGAGCTGTTTTTT; cdr3_aa: CASSPRTVPGELFF
v_call: TRBV9; d_call: -; j_call: TRBJ1-1; clone_size: -; cdr3_nt: TGTGCCAGCAGCCTCGGACGGGGGAACACTGAAGCTTTCTTT; cdr3_aa: CASSLGRGNTEAFF
v_call: TRBV4-2; d_call: -; j_call: TRBJ2-1; clone_size: -; cdr3_nt: TGTGCCAGCAGCCCAAATGGAGGGAATCCCTCCAATGAGCAGTTCTTC; cdr3_aa: CASSPNGGNPSNEQFF
v_call: TRBV28; d_call: -; j_call: TRBJ1-5; clone_size: -; cdr3_nt: TGTGCCAGCAGATCGGCTGGCAATCAGCCCCAGCATTTT; cdr3_aa: CASRSAGNQPQHF
v_call: TRBV6-5; d_call: -; j_call: TRBJ1-1; clone_size: -; cdr3_nt: TGTGCCAGCAGTTATGACGCAGGAAGCACTGAAGCTTTCTTT; cdr3_aa: CASSYDAGSTEAFF
v_call: TRBV30; d_call: -; j_call: TRBJ2-3; clone_size: -; cdr3_nt: TGTGCCTGGAGTGCCAGACCGGGGACAGATACGCAGTATTTT; cdr3_aa: CAWSARPGTDTQYF
v_call: TRBV12-5; d_call: -; j_call: TRBJ1-1; clone_size: -; cdr3_nt: TGTGCTAGTGGTCCAACTCAGGGTGGGGGCACTGAAGCTTTCTTT; cdr3_aa: CASGPTQGGGTEAFF
v_call: TRBV5-1; d_call: -; j_call: TRBJ2-3; clone_size: -; cdr3_nt: TGCGCCAGCAGCTCTCTGACAGCAGGCTTCGGGGATACGCAGTATTTT; cdr3_aa: CASSSLTAGFGDTQYF
v_call: TRBV19; d_call: -; j_call: TRBJ1-2; clone_size: -; cdr3_nt: TGTGCCAGTAGTATAGATTTCAGAAACTATGGCTACACCTTC; cdr3_aa: CASSIDFRNYGYTF
v_call: TRBV7-2; d_call: -; j_call: TRBJ2-2; clone_size: -; cdr3_nt: TGTGCCAGCAGCTTAGCGTATAGGGCGAACACCGGGGAGCTGTTTTTT; cdr3_aa: CASSLAYRANTGELFF
v_call: TRBV14; d_call: -; j_call: TRBJ1-3; clone_size: once; cdr3_nt: TGTGCCAGCAGCCAAACAAGGCCAAGCTCTGGAAACACCATATATTTT; cdr3_aa: CASSQTRPSSGNTIYF
v_call: TRBV7-2; d_call: -; j_call: TRBJ1-5; clone_size: few; cdr3_nt: TGTGCCAGCAGCTTAGACAGTAGAGGGAATCAGCCCCAGCATTTT; cdr3_aa: CASSLDSRGNQPQHF
v_call: TRBV19; d_call: -; j_call: TRBJ1-4; clone_size: -; cdr3_nt: TGTGCCAGTAGTATTACTTGGCAAGCAACTAATGAAAAACTGTTTTTT; cdr3_aa: CASSITWQATNEKLFF
v_call: TRBV27; d_call: -; j_call: TRBJ1-3; clone_size: -; cdr3_nt: TGTGCCAGCAGTTTAAGCAGGGGAAACACCATATATTTT; cdr3_aa: CASSLSRGNTIYF
v_call: TRBV11-2; d_call: -; j_call: TRBJ1-6; clone_size: -; cdr3_nt: TGTGCCAGCAGCTTACTTGGTTCACCCCTCCACTTT; cdr3_aa: CASSLLGSPLHF
v_call: TRBV4-2; d_call: -; j_call: TRBJ2-7; clone_size: once; cdr3_nt: TGTGCCAGCAGCCAAGATTGGGCCCAGACGGGCATACACTACGAGCAGTACTTC; cdr3_aa: CASSQDWAQTGIHYEQYF
v_call: TRBV19; d_call: -; j_call: TRBJ1-1; clone_size: -; cdr3_nt: TGTGCCAGTAGTAACGGCGGGAACACTGAAGCTTTCTTT; cdr3_aa: CASSNGGNTEAFF
v_call: TRBV29-1; d_call: -; j_call: TRBJ1-2; clone_size: once; cdr3_nt: TGCAGCGTTGCCCAACAGGCTAACTATGGCTACACCTTC; cdr3_aa: CSVAQQANYGYTF
v_call: TRBV18; d_call: TRBD1; j_call: TRBJ1-2; clone_size: -; cdr3_nt: TGTGCCAGCTCACGGGACAGCTATGGCTACACCTTC; cdr3_aa: CASSRDSYGYTF
v_call: TRBV5-8; d_call: -; j_call: TRBJ2-3; clone_size: -; cdr3_nt: TGTGCCAGCAGCGAAACCCCAGGGAGTGGCACAGATACGCAGTATTTT; cdr3_aa: CASSETPGSGTDTQYF
v_call: TRBV28; d_call: -; j_call: TRBJ2-5; clone_size: -; cdr3_nt: TGTGCCAGCAGGTGGGGCAGGGCAGAGGCCCAGTACTTC; cdr3_aa: CASRWGRAEAQYF
v_call: TRBV5-1; d_call: TRBD2; j_call: TRBJ2-7; clone_size: -; cdr3_nt: TGCGCCAGCAGCTTGGTAGCGGGGAGCTCCTACGAGCAGTACTTC; cdr3_aa: CASSLVAGSSYEQYF
v_call: TRBV5-4; d_call: -; j_call: TRBJ2-3; clone_size: -; cdr3_nt: TGTGCCAGCAGCTTTGCCGTAGCAGATACGCAGTATTTT; cdr3_aa: CASSFAVADTQYF
v_call: TRBV5-4; d_call: -; j_call: TRBJ1-6; clone_size: -; cdr3_nt: TGTGCCAGCCAGCGAACGTATTCACCCCTCCACTTT; cdr3_aa: CASQRTYSPLHF
v_call: TRBV5-1; d_call: TRBD1; j_call: TRBJ1-6; clone_size: -; cdr3_nt: TGCGCCAGCAGCTTACAAGACAGGGGGAGGGGCTCACCCCTCCACTTT; cdr3_aa: CASSLQDRGRGSPLHF
v_call: TRBV4-2; d_call: TRBD1; j_call: TRBJ1-5; clone_size: -; cdr3_nt: TGTGCCAGCAGCCAAGCTTTACAGGGGCCGCAGCCCCAGCATTTT; cdr3_aa: CASSQALQGPQPQHF
v_call: TRBV19; d_call: -; j_call: TRBJ1-5; clone_size: -; cdr3_nt: TGTGCCAGTAGTAGTCAGCGGGGAGGGGGTGTTCAGCCCCAGCATTTT; cdr3_aa: CASSSQRGGGVQPQHF
v_call: TRBV5-1; d_call: -; j_call: TRBJ2-2; clone_size: -; cdr3_nt: TGCGCCAGCAGCTTGGCCGTATCAAAACCCACCGGGGAGCTGTTTTTT; cdr3_aa: CASSLAVSKPTGELFF
v_call: TRBV9; d_call: -; j_call: TRBJ2-3; clone_size: -; cdr3_nt: TGTGCCAGCAGCGAGGGGACCGGCAAGGCGAGCACAGATACGCAGTATTTT; cdr3_aa: CASSEGTGKASTDTQYF
v_call: TRBV5-8; d_call: TRBD2; j_call: TRBJ2-4; clone_size: -; cdr3_nt: TGTGCCAGCAGCTTGGCGCGGGGGGATATAGCCAAAAACATTCAGTACTTC; cdr3_aa: CASSLARGDIAKNIQYF
v_call: TRBV2; d_call: -; j_call: TRBJ2-5; clone_size: once; cdr3_nt: TGTGCCAGCGTTAAAATGGGACAAGAGACCCAGTACTTC; cdr3_aa: CASVKMGQETQYF
v_call: TRBV5-4; d_call: TRBD1; j_call: TRBJ2-3; clone_size: -; cdr3_nt: TGTGCCAGCAGCTTGTTAAAAAGCAGGGGGAGCACAGATACGCAGTATTTT; cdr3_aa: CASSLLKSRGSTDTQYF
v_call: TRBV11-2; d_call: -; j_call: TRBJ2-1; clone_size: -; cdr3_nt: TGTGCCAGCAGCTTAAGGGGGGACAGCTCCTACAATGAGCAGTTCTTC; cdr3_aa: CASSLRGDSSYNEQFF
v_call: TRBV9; d_call: -; j_call: TRBJ2-2; clone_size: -; cdr3_nt: TGTGCCAGCAGCCCTCGGAGTCAGAACACCGGGGAGCTGTTTTTT; cdr3_aa: CASSPRSQNTGELFF